The 26 T cell receptor beta chains given below trace back to one sample, sequenced in a study of cytomegalovirus exposure and HLA in healthy donors. PCR amplification relied on 60 Vbeta primers (plus 13 Jbeta primers). Assay used: immunoSEQ multiplex PCR; TCRdb lists only in-frame clones, some missing. The table lists fewer than 85,000 clones. The sample was PBMCs. These receptors originate from a female donor in good health and CMV-seropositive.

The chain links TRBV18 to TRBJ2-5, with a tentative D call TRBD1 (6 bases). Between the trimmed V and J ends, which lost 5 bases and 5 bases, there was a span of 12 bases. The CDR3 covers 13 residues. CDR1 KGHSH and CDR2 LQKENI come from the germline V gene. The chain's CDR3 is CASSVQGHETQYF. The CDR3 coding sequence is TGTGCCAGCTCAGTCCAGGGGCACGAGACCCAGTACTTC.

The chain links TRBV5-6 to TRBJ2-7, with 7 bases lining up with TRBD1. This CDR3 comprises 13 residues. Germline-derived CDR1 and CDR2 are SGHDT and YYEEEE. The V gene end was trimmed by 4 bases and the J gene end by 2 bases; junction bases not matched to a gene: 3. CDR3 loop: CASSQGVAYEQYF. The CDR3 nucleotides are TGTGCCAGCAGCCAGGGGGTAGCCTACGAGCAGTACTTC.

The V gene is TRBV5-4, the J gene TRBJ1-1, with D unclear. Germline CDR1 reads SGHNT; CDR2 reads YYREEE (reference sequence). V was shortened by 4 bases and J by 8 bases, with 15 bases between the two germline ends. CDR3 length equals 13 residues. For the CDR3, the DNA is TGTGCCAGCAGCCCCTGGAGGTATTCCGAAGCTTTCTTT. Translating gives CASSPWRYSEAFF.

V usage is TRBV6-6 and J usage is TRBJ2-5; no reliable D call. The CDR3 has 11 amino acids. Germline V lookup: CDR1 MNHNY, CDR2 SVGAGI (reference sequence). Trimming left V 8 bases short and J 2 bases short, with 6 bases between. CDR3 amino acids: CASGQQETQYF. The DNA of the CDR3 is TGTGCCAGCGGGCAGCAAGAGACCCAGTACTTC.

The chain combines TRBV11-3 with TRBJ2-7; D is undetermined. Germline CDR1 reads SGHNT; CDR2 reads YENEEA. The CDR3 is 14 amino acids. Trimming shortened V by 1 base and J by 0 bases, and 7 bases separated the two germline ends. The CDR3 sequence: CASSLAGSSYEQYF. In DNA, the CDR3 is TGTGCCAGCAGCTTAGCAGGCAGCTCCTACGAGCAGTACTTC.

This CDR3 reads CASSLVGLNYGYTF. Here the CDR3 DNA reads TGTGCCAGCAGCTTAGTGGGGCTTAACTATGGCTACACCTTC. The chain joins TRBV7-9 to TRBJ1-2, with a possible D match to TRBD1 (5 bases). CDR3 length: 14 residues. Trimming took 1 base from V and 1 from J, leaving 7 bases between them. The germline gives CDR1 SEHNR, CDR2 FQNEAQ (reference sequence).

The V and J genes are TRBV5-4 and TRBJ2-5, with 9 positions matching TRBD1. The trim removed 4 bases at V and 3 bases at J, leaving 4 bases unmatched. Germline CDR1 SGHNT, CDR2 YYREEE (reference sequence). The CDR3 sequence is 14 residues long. The CDR3 protein is CASSHRDREETQYF. DNA of the CDR3: TGTGCCAGCAGCCACCGGGACAGGGAAGAGACCCAGTACTTC.

The V and J genes are TRBV19 and TRBJ2-7, with 9 bases aligning to TRBD1. After removal of 4 bases from V and 1 base from J, the junction contained 2 bases not matched to a gene. The CDR3 loop spans 14 amino acids. Germline lookup yields CDR1 LNHDA and CDR2 SQIVND (reference sequence). The CDR3, as DNA: TGTGCCAGTAGTAAGGGACAGGGTTCCTACGAGCAGTACTTC. This translates into CASSKGQGSYEQYF.

The chain combines TRBV19 with TRBJ1-5; maybe TRBD1 (5 bases). Germline V CDR1 and CDR2: LNHDA, SQIVND (reference sequence). Trimming left V 3 bases short and J 6 bases short, with 15 bases between. CDR3 length equals 15 residues. In nucleotides, the CDR3 is TGTGCCAGTAGTATGGGGGACTTCGGTGGTCAGCCCCAGCATTTT. Translation gives CASSMGDFGGQPQHF.

The chain has TRBV29-1 and TRBJ2-7; unclear D gene. This CDR3 comprises 13 residues. Trimming left V 5 bases short and J 0 bases short, with 11 bases between. CDR1 SQVTM and CDR2 ANQGSEA come from the germline V gene. This CDR3 reads CSVRRLNSYEQYF. DNA for the CDR3: TGCAGCGTTAGAAGACTCAACTCCTACGAGCAGTACTTC.

V is TRBV27 and J is TRBJ2-1, with 10 bases matching TRBD2. V was pared by 4 bases and J by 7 bases, with 7 bases of the junction left unmatched. The CDR3 runs 15 residues. From germline, CDR1 is MNHEY and CDR2 SMNVEV (reference sequence). The CDR3 here is CASSSLAGARNEQFF. The CDR3 DNA is TGTGCCAGCAGTTCCCTAGCGGGAGCGCGAAATGAGCAGTTCTTC.

The chain links TRBV6-1 to TRBJ1-5; 8 nucleotides match TRBD1. The CDR3 is made up of 13 amino acids. V lost 5 bases, J lost 5 bases, and 2 bases stayed unmatched. Germline CDR1 and CDR2: MNHNS and SASEGT. This chain's CDR3 is CASSRTGYQPQHF. The CDR3 DNA follows: TGTGCCAGCAGTAGGACAGGGTATCAGCCCCAGCATTTT.

V gene TRBV7-9 combines with J gene TRBJ2-7; TRBD1 agrees at 7 bases. The CDR3 contains 14 residues. V lost 5 bases to trimming and J lost 3 bases; unmatched junction nucleotides: 7. The V gene's germline CDR1 is SEHNR and CDR2 FQNEAQ (reference sequence). The CDR3 nucleotides are TGTGCCAGCAGCAGGACAGGAACCTACTACGAGCAGTACTTC. This gives the protein CASSRTGTYYEQYF.

The chain employs TRBV29-1 and TRBJ1-2; D uncertain. CDR3 length: 12 residues. The V gene lost 4 bases and the J gene lost 2 bases, with 8 bases spanning the gap. Germline CDR1 reads SQVTM; CDR2 reads ANQGSEA. CDR3 coding DNA: TGCAGCGTTGGGGCAGGAAACTATGGCTACACCTTC. Amino acid sequence: CSVGAGNYGYTF.

With respect to this clone: One end of the junction does not line up with germline, which may come from a read error. V is TRBV18 and J is TRBJ2-1; 10 positions match TRBD2. The germline V gene has CDR1 KGHSH and CDR2 LQKENI. This CDR3 has 16 amino acids. CDR3 nucleotide sequence: TGTGCCAGCGCACCGATAGCGGGAGGAATCCACAATGAGCAGTTCTTC. Its translation is CASAPIAGGIHNEQFF.

The chain has TRBV15 and TRBJ2-7, with 7 bases that match TRBD1. The CDR3 has 16 residues. V was clipped by 4 bases and J by 7 bases; unmatched bases: 16. CDR1 is LNHNV, CDR2 YYDKDF, per germline (reference sequence). The CDR3 here is CATSTEPLTGQGEQYF. The CDR3 DNA reads TGTGCCACCAGCACCGAACCTTTGACAGGGCAGGGGGAGCAGTACTTC.

V gene TRBV18 combines with J gene TRBJ1-2, with 8 bases lining up with TRBD1. The V segment lost 3 bases and the J segment 4 bases; nucleotides outside the gene matches: 1. The germline V gene encodes CDR1 KGHSH and CDR2 LQKENI. CDR3 size: 13 residues. The CDR3 DNA reads as TGTGCCAGCTCACCCGGACAGGGCTATGGCTACACCTTC. As protein: CASSPGQGYGYTF.

The chain combines TRBV6-5 with TRBJ1-6; D is perhaps TRBD1 (5 bases). V lost 2 bases and J 7 bases, leaving 9 bases between the germline ends. This CDR3 contains 14 residues. Germline V gene lookup returns CDR1 MNHEY and CDR2 SVGAGI. Here the CDR3 reads CASSYQGTNSPLHF. The CDR3 DNA is TGTGCCAGCAGTTACCAGGGCACGAATTCACCCCTCCACTTT.

The chain uses TRBV28 and TRBJ1-4; D ambiguous. The CDR3 is 13 residues long. CDR1 MDHEN and CDR2 SYDVKM come from the germline V gene. Trimming removed 3 bases at V and 5 bases at J, with 7 bases between. DNA for the CDR3: TGTGCCAGCAGTTTTTCCGGGAATGAAAAACTGTTTTTT. This encodes CASSFSGNEKLFF. Filled out from reference TRBV28 and TRBJ1-4, the complete variable domain reads DVKVTQSSRYLVKRTGEKVFLECVQDMDHENMFWYRQDPGLGLRLIYFSYDVKMKEKGDIPEGYSVSREKKERFSLILESASTNQTSMYLCASSFSGNEKLFFGSGTQLSVL.

V is TRBV4-1 and J is TRBJ2-1, with TRBD2 identical over 7 bases. This CDR3 has 17 residues. Germline CDR1 MGHRA, CDR2 YSYEKL. The ends lost 1 base at V and 0 bases at J; junction bases unmatched: 6. CDR3: CASSQALASGSYNEQFF. The CDR3 DNA sequence: TGCGCCAGCAGCCAAGCCCTCGCTAGCGGCTCCTACAATGAGCAGTTCTTC.

The gene calls are TRBV30 and TRBJ1-2; the D is unclear. Trimming removed 4 bases at V and 8 bases at J, with 11 bases between. CDR1 GTSNPN and CDR2 SVGIG come from the germline V gene (reference sequence). The CDR3 sequence is 11 residues long. CDR3 DNA sequence: TGTGCCTGGACCAGACTTGGGGGCTACACCTTC. It translates to CAWTRLGGYTF.

This chain joins TRBV19 and TRBJ2-3; 7 bases align to TRBD2. This CDR3 spans 13 amino acids. Germline CDR1 LNHDA, CDR2 SQIVND (reference sequence). The V gene end was trimmed by 7 bases and the J gene end by 9 bases; junction bases not matched to a gene: 10. The DNA for the CDR3 is TGTGCCAGTACCCTCTCCGGGCGGGAGACGCAGTATTTT. Residues: CASTLSGRETQYF.

This chain connects TRBV5-1 to TRBJ1-1; 8 bases align to TRBD1. Trimming cost V 0 bases and J 3 bases; bases outside gene matches: 1. CDR1 and CDR2 (germline): SGHRS, YFSETQ. This CDR3 is built from 14 residues. CDR3 DNA sequence: TGCGCCAGCAGCTTGGTACAGGGGGACACTGAAGCTTTCTTT. It is translated as CASSLVQGDTEAFF. The variable domain in full, with the rest retrieved from reference TRBV5-1 and TRBJ1-1, is KAGVTQTPRYLIKTRGQQVTLSCSPISGHRSVSWYQQTPGQGLQFLFEYFSETQRNKGNFPGRFSGRQFSNSRSEMNVSTLELGDSALYLCASSLVQGDTEAFFGQGTRLTVV.

The chain is built from TRBV7-9 and TRBJ1-2; D unresolved. The CDR3 consists of 14 residues. The V gene's germline CDR1 is SEHNR and CDR2 FQNEAQ (reference sequence). V gave up 1 base and J gave up 4 bases, with 10 bases separating them. CDR3 nucleotide sequence: TGTGCCAGCAGCTTAGGTAATGGCGGCTATGGCTACACCTTC. Encoded protein: CASSLGNGGYGYTF.

V is TRBV19 and J is TRBJ2-6, with a weak D call TRBD1 (6 bases). The CDR3 sequence is 17 residues long. Germline V gene lookup returns CDR1 LNHDA and CDR2 SQIVND (reference sequence). With 6 bases removed from V and 0 bases from J, the gap between germline ends came to 15 bases. CDR3 bases: TGTGCCAGTAGACAGGGCTCCCCACGCTCTGGGGCCAACGTCCTGACTTTC. Protein product: CASRQGSPRSGANVLTF.

This chain links TRBV28 with TRBJ2-6; no reliable D call. CDR3 length: 15 amino acids. V was pared by 2 bases and J by 4 bases, with 9 bases between. Germline CDR1 reads MDHEN; CDR2 reads SYDVKM. CDR3 sequence: CASSLVATGANVLTF. The CDR3 DNA reads as TGTGCCAGCAGTTTAGTTGCGACAGGGGCCAACGTCCTGACTTTC.